This T cell receptor (beta chain) appears in the sequencing data of a study of blood T cell repertoires in COVID-19. Overall study: There were acute and convalescent COVID-19 samples, and they came from the United States, Italy and Spain.

The germline V gene encodes CDR1 SGHAT and CDR2 FQNNGV. CDR3 length equals 15 residues. V was trimmed by 4 bases and J by 0 bases, leaving 10 bases between them. Some clones are missing from TCRdb's copy, which holds only in-frame ones; the method was immunoSEQ multiplex PCR. Seen here are about 46,000 clones, approximately 85% observed once, and the top ten hold 15% to 18%. The sample taken for sequencing was peripheral blood. The gene calls are TRBV11-2 and TRBJ1-3; the D is unclear. The sequence derives from a human donor in a cohort sampled during active COVID-19. The donor label of this sample is uncertain. The CDR3 protein is CASSSYRSSGNTIYF. CDR3 nucleotide sequence: TGTGCCAGCAGCTCCTATCGGAGCTCTGGAAACACCATATATTTT. Filled out from reference TRBV11-2 and TRBJ1-3, the complete variable domain reads EAGVAQSPRYKIIEKRQSVAFWCNPISGHATLYWYQQILGQGPKLLIQFQNNGVVDDSQLPKDRFSAERLKGVDSTLKIQPAKLEDSAVYLCASSSYRSSGNTIYFGEGSWLTVV.